The 27 T cell receptor beta chains below come from one sample, sequenced in a study of blood T cell repertoires in COVID-19. The protocol was immunoSEQ multiplex PCR, while the TCRdb copy is restricted to in-frame clones and leaves out a portion. The sample records around 250,000 clones, roughly 85% being singletons. The specimen sequenced was PBMCs or T cells enriched from blood (not recorded which). Every receptor here comes from a woman between 45 and 60 years old with acute COVID-19.

The rearrangement links TRBV10-3 to TRBJ2-7; 14 positions agree with TRBD2. The germline V gene has CDR1 ENHRY and CDR2 SYGVKD. The CDR3 has 18 amino acids. The V segment lost 6 bases and the J segment 0 bases; nucleotides outside the gene matches: 10. CDR3 protein: CAISRGTSGGPSSYEQYF. In DNA, the CDR3 is TGTGCCATCAGCCGCGGGACTAGCGGGGGCCCCAGCTCCTACGAGCAGTACTTC.

V and J are TRBV19 and TRBJ1-2; D is uncertain. Trimming removed 1 base at V and 2 bases at J, with 11 bases between. CDR1 and CDR2 from the germline V gene are LNHDA and SQIVND (reference sequence). CDR3 size: 15 residues. CDR3 in amino acids: CASSIVTVGNYGYTF. The CDR3 nucleotides read TGTGCCAGTAGTATAGTCACAGTTGGGAACTATGGCTACACCTTC.

The rearrangement uses TRBV13 and TRBJ2-3, with 7 bases aligning to TRBD1. Germline CDR1 PRHDT, CDR2 FYEKMQ (reference sequence). The CDR3 has 16 residues. The V gene end was trimmed by 5 bases and the J gene end by 3 bases; junction bases not matched to a gene: 11. The CDR3 coding sequence is TGTGCCAGCAGCCCCCCAGACAGGGAACGGACAGATACGCAGTATTTT. This encodes CASSPPDRERTDTQYF. Full variable domain (missing parts from reference TRBV13 and TRBJ2-3): AAGVIQSPRHLIKEKRETATLKCYPIPRHDTVYWYQQGPGQDPQFLISFYEKMQSDKGSIPDRFSAQQFSDYHSELNMSSLELGDSALYFCASSPPDRERTDTQYFGPGTRLTVL.

The gene calls are TRBV6-5 and TRBJ1-5; no reliable D call. CDR1 and CDR2 from the germline V gene are MNHEY and SVGAGI. The CDR3 has 14 amino acids. Trimming stripped 6 bases from V and 1 base from J, with 10 bases between. The CDR3 protein is CASRADISNQPQHF. The CDR3 DNA is TGTGCCAGCAGAGCTGATATAAGCAATCAGCCCCAGCATTTT.

This clone appeared a few times. The chain couples TRBV5-1 to TRBJ1-1; D call uncertain. The CDR3 spans 14 residues. The V end lost 7 bases, the J end lost 4 bases, and 17 bases lay between the germline ends. In germline, CDR1 is SGHRS, CDR2 YFSETQ. The CDR3 is CASRQAVLGTEAFF. In DNA, the CDR3 is TGCGCCAGCCGACAAGCAGTCCTGGGCACTGAAGCTTTCTTT. Combining the CDR3 with reference TRBV5-1 and TRBJ1-1 gives the whole variable domain KAGVTQTPRYLIKTRGQQVTLSCSPISGHRSVSWYQQTPGQGLQFLFEYFSETQRNKGNFPGRFSGRQFSNSRSEMNVSTLELGDSALYLCASRQAVLGTEAFFGQGTRLTVV.

Only one count was recorded for this clone. Here the CDR3 DNA reads TGTGCCAGCAGTTCCGGGACAGGGGAACAGCCCCAGCATTTT. Translation: CASSSGTGEQPQHF. The J gene is TRBJ1-5, the V gene TRBV6-5, with TRBD1 matching over 10 bases. The CDR3 has 14 amino acids. Germline assignment: CDR1 MNHEY and CDR2 SVGAGI. Germline trimming cut 4 bases from V and 7 bases from J; bases unmatched to any gene: 4.

The rearrangement links TRBV11-2 to TRBJ2-1; TRBD1 agrees at 7 bases. In germline, CDR1 is SGHAT, CDR2 FQNNGV. V was clipped by 2 bases and J by 10 bases; unmatched bases: 8. This CDR3 comprises 14 residues. The DNA of the CDR3 is TGTGCCAGCAGCTTATCCCAGACAGGGTGGGAGCAGTTCTTC. As protein: CASSLSQTGWEQFF.

The chain couples TRBV9 to TRBJ2-7; D is possibly TRBD1 (7 bases). Trimming shortened V by 7 bases and J by 4 bases, and 24 bases separated the two germline ends. Germline CDR1 SGDLS, CDR2 YYNGEE. This CDR3 contains 16 residues. The CDR3 region is CASGRRGDSEGYEQYF. The CDR3 DNA sequence: TGTGCCAGCGGGCGTAGGGGGGACAGCGAGGGATACGAGCAGTACTTC.

The table lists this clone with a few counts. This chain uses TRBV7-9 with TRBJ2-7; D unclear. V was pared by 5 bases and J by 0 bases, with 14 bases between. The CDR3 totals 15 residues. Looked up from germline, CDR1 is SEHNR and CDR2 is FQNEAQ (reference sequence). The CDR3 nucleotides are TGTGCCAGCAGCCCTTGGCAGGCCTCCTCCTACGAGCAGTACTTC. Residues: CASSPWQASSYEQYF. The full variable domain, its missing parts supplied by reference TRBV7-9 and TRBJ2-7, is DTGVSQNPRHKITKRGQNVTFRCDPISEHNRLYWYRQTLGQGPEFLTYFQNEAQLEKSRLLSDRFSAERPKGSFSTLEIQRTEQGDSAMYLCASSPWQASSYEQYFGPGTRLTVT.

This rearrangement joins TRBV7-9 to TRBJ1-1; perhaps TRBD1 as D (5 bases). The CDR3 runs to 15 residues. Germline V lookup: CDR1 SEHNR, CDR2 FQNEAQ (reference sequence). Trimming took off 8 bases at V and 0 bases at J, with 16 bases between the two ends. In nucleotides, the CDR3 is TGTGCCAGCTTAGCCCAAGGGGCGCTGAACACTGAAGCTTTCTTT. This gives the protein CASLAQGALNTEAFF.

The genes are TRBV19 and TRBJ1-5, with 9 bases identical to TRBD1. Germline assignment: CDR1 LNHDA and CDR2 SQIVND (reference sequence). V lost 4 bases and J lost 2; bases outside the gene matches: 3. The CDR3 spans 15 residues. In DNA, the CDR3 is TGTGCCAGTAGTAGTTGGGACAGGGGCAATCAGCCCCAGCATTTT. It yields the protein CASSSWDRGNQPQHF.

J is TRBJ1-2 and V is TRBV14; no reliable D call. The germline CDR1 and CDR2 sequences are SGHDN and FVKESK. The length of the CDR3 is 17 residues. Trimming pared 1 base from V and 1 base from J, leaving 16 bases between. Here the CDR3 reads CASSQGGGSSLNYGYTF. The CDR3 coding sequence is TGTGCCAGCAGCCAAGGAGGAGGCTCCTCTCTTAACTATGGCTACACCTTC. The full variable domain, its missing parts supplied by reference TRBV14 and TRBJ1-2, is EAGVTQFPSHSVIEKGQTVTLRCDPISGHDNLYWYRRVMGKEIKFLLHFVKESKQDESGMPNNRFLAERTGGTYSTLKVQPAELEDSGVYFCASSQGGGSSLNYGYTFGSGTRLTVV.

A few counts support this clone. The chain is built from TRBV30 and TRBJ2-7, with D possibly matching TRBD1 (6 bases). The V end was cut by 5 bases, the J end by 2 bases, with 13 bases between. CDR3 length: 13 amino acids. CDR1 and CDR2 (germline): GTSNPN, SVGIG (reference sequence). The CDR3 spells CAWATGTTYEQYF. In DNA, the CDR3 is TGTGCCTGGGCGACCGGGACAACCTACGAGCAGTACTTC. The whole variable domain, filled in from reference TRBV30 and TRBJ2-7, reads SQTIHQWPATLVQPVGSPLSLECTVEGTSNPNLYWYRQAAGRGLQLLFYSVGIGQISSEVPQNLSASRPQDRQFILSSKKLLLSDSGFYLCAWATGTTYEQYFGPGTRLTVT.

The rearrangement uses TRBV6-5 and TRBJ2-3, with 8 bases matching TRBD1. With V trimmed by 5 bases and J by 3 bases, 7 bases remained unmatched. The CDR3 totals 15 residues. Germline V CDR1 and CDR2: MNHEY, SVGAGI. For the CDR3, the DNA is TGTGCCAGCAGTCCGACAGGGGTAGTTACAGATACGCAGTATTTT. Its translation: CASSPTGVVTDTQYF.

This chain connects TRBV5-4 to TRBJ1-2, with D possibly TRBD1 on 6 matching bases. V was shortened by 5 bases and J by 4 bases, with 15 bases between the two germline ends. CDR3 size: 14 residues. Germline CDR1 and CDR2: SGHNT and YYREEE (reference sequence). The DNA of the CDR3 is TGTGCCAGCAGTGCAGGGGTAAATGGCTATGGCTACACCTTC. Its translation is CASSAGVNGYGYTF.

CDR3 residues: CASSPAGLAGGTSYNEQFF. In DNA, the CDR3 is TGTGCCAGCAGCCCCGCAGGACTAGCGGGGGGGACCTCCTACAATGAGCAGTTCTTC. The rearrangement joins TRBV5-4 to TRBJ2-1, with TRBD2 matching 15 bases. The CDR3 contains 19 residues. The germline V gene encodes CDR1 SGHNT and CDR2 YYREEE (reference sequence). V lost 4 bases to trimming and J lost 0 bases; unmatched junction nucleotides: 8.

The J gene is TRBJ1-4, the V gene TRBV19, with TRBD1 as a possible D gene (5 bases). Germline CDR1 reads LNHDA; CDR2 reads SQIVND (reference sequence). The CDR3 has 17 residues. Trimming shortened V by 3 bases and J by 5 bases, and 19 bases separated the two germline ends. The CDR3 DNA sequence: TGTGCCAGTAGTATTTGGGGGGACCGATGGGAAAATGAAAAACTGTTTTTT. Its protein is CASSIWGDRWENEKLFF. The entire variable domain, with the rest obtained from reference TRBV19 and TRBJ1-4, is as follows: DGGITQSPKYLFRKEGQNVTLSCEQNLNHDAMYWYRQDPGQGLRLIYYSQIVNDFQKGDIAEGYSVSREKKESFPLTVTSAQKNPTAFYLCASSIWGDRWENEKLFFGSGTQLSVL.

The DNA for the CDR3 is TGTGCCAGCAGTTACTCAGGGGAGGTGAACACTGAAGCTTTCTTT. Encoded protein: CASSYSGEVNTEAFF. The chain employs TRBV6-6 and TRBJ1-1; D is possibly TRBD1 (5 bases). Deletions cut 0 bases from V and 0 bases from J, with 8 bases between. This CDR3 region has 15 residues. Germline loops: CDR1 MNHNY, CDR2 SVGAGI (reference sequence).

This rearrangement joins TRBV4-1 to TRBJ1-2; D gene unclear. V was shortened by 0 bases and J by 5 bases, with 13 bases between the two germline ends. Germline V lookup: CDR1 MGHRA, CDR2 YSYEKL. This CDR3 contains 15 residues. The CDR3 region is CASSQEVGSLYGYTF. CDR3 nucleotides: TGCGCCAGCAGCCAAGAGGTAGGGAGCTTATATGGCTACACCTTC.

This clone occurred a few times. This rearrangement joins TRBV3-1 (or the pseudogene TRBV3-2) to TRBJ1-3; D gene uncertain. Germline CDR1 reads LGHDT; CDR2 reads YNNKEL (reference sequence). Trimming stripped 1 base from V and 8 bases from J, with 6 bases between. The CDR3 is 12 amino acids. The CDR3: CASSQVEDTIYF. The CDR3 coding sequence is TGTGCCAGCAGCCAAGTTGAGGACACCATATATTTT.

The DNA for the CDR3 is TGTGCCAGTAGTATGTTTATTGGGGGCCCGAATCAGCCCCAGCATTTT. It encodes CASSMFIGGPNQPQHF. This rearrangement joins TRBV19 to TRBJ1-5; D is perhaps TRBD1 (6 bases). CDR1 and CDR2 (germline): LNHDA, SQIVND (reference sequence). The CDR3 length is 16 residues. Trimming cost V 3 bases and J 4 bases, with 16 bases left between them.

The chain combines TRBV7-6 with TRBJ2-5; D may be TRBD1 (6 bases). V was clipped by 8 bases and J by 1 base, with 11 bases between them. Germline V lookup: CDR1 SGHVS, CDR2 FNYEAQ. The CDR3 is made up of 13 amino acids. CDR3 sequence reads: CASSGHFQETQYF. CDR3 in DNA: TGTGCCAGCTCGGGACACTTCCAAGAGACCCAGTACTTC.

The chain carries TRBV28 and TRBJ2-1; D remains ambiguous. The CDR3 totals 12 residues. Trimming removed 7 bases from V and 7 bases from J, with 11 bases in between. Per the germline V gene, CDR1 is MDHEN and CDR2 is SYDVKM. Here the CDR3 DNA reads TGTGCCAGCATTCGCGATGAGAATGAGCAGTTCTTC. It codes for CASIRDENEQFF.

The V call is TRBV30, the J call TRBJ2-5, with D perhaps TRBD1 (6 bases). Germline V gene sequence: CDR1 GTSNPN, CDR2 SVGIG (reference sequence). This CDR3 is built from 12 residues. Trimming cost V 8 bases and J 4 bases, with 14 bases left between them. In DNA form, the CDR3 reads TGTGCCCTGGAGTTAGGGGGAGAGACCCAGTACTTC. Encoded protein: CALELGGETQYF.

This clone was recorded only once. V usage is TRBV4-1 and J usage is TRBJ2-7; tentatively, D is TRBD2 (6 bases). CDR1 and CDR2 from the germline V gene are MGHRA and YSYEKL. V shed 4 bases and J shed 5 bases, with 27 bases lying between them. CDR3 length: 18 amino acids. The CDR3 DNA is TGCGCCAGCAGCCGAACCCGCGTTGGGGGGTTGGAGGGCCACGAGCAGTACTTC. It yields the protein CASSRTRVGGLEGHEQYF.

The rearrangement links TRBV5-1 to TRBJ2-1, with a tentative D call TRBD1 (5 bases). Germline CDR1 reads SGHRS; CDR2 reads YFSETQ. The V gene lost 0 bases and the J gene lost 0 bases, with 7 bases spanning the gap. The length of the CDR3 is 15 residues. Here the CDR3 reads CASSLAGYSYNEQFF. The CDR3 DNA reads as TGCGCCAGCAGCTTGGCAGGGTACTCCTACAATGAGCAGTTCTTC.

This rearrangement joins TRBV5-4 to TRBJ1-5, with no clear D. The V gene lost 0 bases and the J gene lost 8 bases, with 6 bases spanning the gap. The CDR3 spans 12 residues. Germline V gene sequence: CDR1 SGHNT, CDR2 YYREEE (reference sequence). The CDR3 sequence is CASSLGTEPQHF. The DNA of the CDR3 is TGTGCCAGCAGCTTGGGTACGGAGCCCCAGCATTTT.